Listed below are T cell receptor beta chains from one sample, sequenced in a study of blood T cells in healthy people across ages. TCRdb reprocessed the 5' RACE reads with MiXCR, giving one entry per CDR3 protein. The table has 1.5 million to 2 million distinct CDR3 sequences, roughly 43% seen once. The sample taken for sequencing was blood. The receptors here all came from a human donor in good health. The CDR3 runs from the conserved cysteine through the conserved F or W. Fields, in order: V gene, clone size, J gene, D gene, CDR3 DNA, CDR3 protein. A D gene is named only where the DNA matches it firmly. For some rows the clone size is stated as once, few or many, or as a class when expanded; others skip it.

>TRBV5-1|few|TRBJ1-5|TRBD1
TGCGCCAGCAGCCCGCTTCCGGGACAGGGGAGCAATCAGCCCCAGCATTTT
CASSPLPGQGSNQPQHF
>TRBV29-1|-|TRBJ2-5|TRBD1
TGCAGCGTTGTCGGGACAGGGACGGTGGAGACCCAGTACTTC
CSVVGTGTVETQYF
>TRBV4-1|-|TRBJ2-3|TRBD1
TGCGCCAGCAGCGAACCGGGACAGGAGAAACCCCTTAGCACAGATACGCAGTATTTT
CASSEPGQEKPLSTDTQYF
>TRBV6-5|few|TRBJ2-5|TRBD2
TGTGCCAGCAGTTACGGACTAGCGCAAGAGACCCAGTACTTC
CASSYGLAQETQYF
>TRBV5-1|few|TRBJ2-6|-
TGCGCCAGCAGCTTAGCTATGAGCAACTCTGGGGCCAACGTCCTGACTTTC
CASSLAMSNSGANVLTF
>TRBV20-1|-|TRBJ2-4|-
TGCAGTGCTGCCCGGGACGTGGGGGAAAACATTCAGTACTTC
CSAARDVGENIQYF
>TRBV24-1|-|TRBJ2-2|TRBD2
TGTGCCACCAGTGATTCTGGCCTAGCGGGGGGTTCGAACACCGGGGAGCTGTTTTTT
CATSDSGLAGGSNTGELFF
>TRBV7-9|-|TRBJ2-1|-
TGTGCCAGCAGCGCCGAGGTTGAAGATGAGCAGTTCTTC
CASSAEVEDEQFF
>TRBV20-1|few|TRBJ2-4|-
TGCAGTGCCAAAAGGGCCCCAGGGGATCTCAAAAACATTCAGTACTTC
CSAKRAPGDLKNIQYF
>TRBV6-2/TRBV6-3|few|TRBJ1-1|TRBD1
TGTGCCAGCAGACAACAGGGGGCCCAGAACACTGAAGCTTTCTTT
CASRQQGAQNTEAFF
>TRBV28|once|TRBJ2-7|TRBD2
TGTGCCAGCAGTCCGAGGCCGGGACTAGCGGGGGGCGAGCAGTACTTC
CASSPRPGLAGGEQYF
>TRBV2|-|TRBJ2-7|TRBD1
TGTGCCAGCAGTGAGGACAGGGGGGTCAACGAGCAGTACTTC
CASSEDRGVNEQYF
>TRBV6-2/TRBV6-3|-|TRBJ2-3|TRBD2
TGTGCCAGCAGTTACTCGAGGACTAGCGGAAACACAGATACGCAGTATTTT
CASSYSRTSGNTDTQYF
>TRBV6-5|-|TRBJ2-1|TRBD2
TGTGCCACCCTGGTCTCGACTAGCCGGAATGAGCAGTTCTTC
CATLVSTSRNEQFF
>TRBV5-1|few|TRBJ1-2|TRBD1
TGCGCCAGCAGCCCATTAGGGGGCCGGACAGGCTATGGCTACACCTTC
CASSPLGGRTGYGYTF
>TRBV5-1|-|TRBJ1-3|-
TGCGCCAGCAGCTTGGAGGCAGATGGAAACACCATATATTTT
CASSLEADGNTIYF
>TRBV12-3/TRBV12-4|once|TRBJ2-3|TRBD1
TGTGCCAGCAGTTTCCCAACAGGGGGGTACACAGATACGCAGTATTTT
CASSFPTGGYTDTQYF
>TRBV24-1|few|TRBJ2-1|TRBD1
TGTGCCACCAGTGATTGGACAGGGGGTGAGCAGTTCTTC
CATSDWTGGEQFF
>TRBV7-8|few|TRBJ1-2|TRBD1
TGTGCCAGCAGCTCCCAAAGACAGGGCGGACCTAACTATGGCTACACCTTC
CASSSQRQGGPNYGYTF
>TRBV29-1|-|TRBJ2-4|TRBD1
TGCAGCGTTGCTTTCAAGGGGGACAGAGCCAAAAACATTCAGTACTTC
CSVAFKGDRAKNIQYF
>TRBV25-1|-|TRBJ1-1|-
TGTGCCAGCAGTGAACAAGAGGGTGCCACTGAAGCTTTCTTT
CASSEQEGATEAFF
>TRBV18|-|TRBJ1-1|TRBD1
TGTGCCAGCTCATCCGGGACAGGGGACGCTGAAGCTTTCTTT
CASSSGTGDAEAFF
>TRBV29-1|-|TRBJ2-3|TRBD2
TGCAGCGTTGGGGTGGAGGGACTAGCTCCAGATACGCAGTATTTT
CSVGVEGLAPDTQYF
>TRBV6-5|few|TRBJ1-2|-
TGTGCCAGCAGTTATATGAGCCGCTACACCTTC
CASSYMSRYTF
>TRBV12-5|-|TRBJ1-2|TRBD1
TGTGCTAGTGGTCCCCGGGACAGGATCTTTTATGGCTACACCTTC
CASGPRDRIFYGYTF
>TRBV7-3|-|TRBJ1-1|-
TGTGCCAGCAGCTTAATCCCTGTCGGGAACACTGAAGCTTTCTTT
CASSLIPVGNTEAFF
>TRBV28|-|TRBJ1-5|-
TGTGCCAGCAGCCATGGACGGCACAATCAGCCCCAGCATTTT
CASSHGRHNQPQHF
>TRBV12-3/TRBV12-4|-|TRBJ1-1|-
TGTGCCAGCAGTTTAGAAGTCAGCCAGAAGAACACTGAAGCTTTCTTT
CASSLEVSQKNTEAFF
>TRBV3-1|-|TRBJ2-5|TRBD2
TGTGCCGTTACAAGCGGGGGTGAGACCCAGTACTTC
CAVTSGGETQYF
>TRBV14|-|TRBJ2-5|-
TGTGCCAGCAGCCAAGGGTCGGTGGAGACCCAGTACTTC
CASSQGSVETQYF
>TRBV20-1|few|TRBJ2-7|-
TGCAGTGCTAGAGCTCGATCAGGGTACTCCTACGAGCAGTACTTC
CSARARSGYSYEQYF
>TRBV6-2/TRBV6-3|few|TRBJ1-2|-
TGTGCCAGCAGTCGGATCCTTCCTGACTATGGCTACACCTTC
CASSRILPDYGYTF
>TRBV7-2|-|TRBJ1-2|-
TGTGCCAGCAGCCCCCCTCGGGGGGGGGCTAACTATGGCTACACCTTC
CASSPPRGGANYGYTF
>TRBV27|-|TRBJ2-1|TRBD1
TGTGCCAGCATCACCCGGGACAGGGGCTACAATGAGCAGTTCTTC
CASITRDRGYNEQFF
>TRBV6-5|few|TRBJ2-5|-
TGTGCCAGCAACAAATACTCCACGCAAGAGACCCAGTACTTC
CASNKYSTQETQYF
>TRBV5-6|few|TRBJ1-5|-
TGTGCCAGCAGCATATTCTGGCAGGAGGGTCAGCATTTT
CASSIFWQEGQHF
>TRBV5-6|-|TRBJ2-3|TRBD1
TGTGCCAGCAGCCCCGGGACAGCCACGCAGTATTTT
CASSPGTATQYF
>TRBV9|-|TRBJ2-1|TRBD2
TGTGCCAGCAGCGTAGAGGCGGGGGGGCGGAATGAGCAGTTCTTC
CASSVEAGGRNEQFF
>TRBV7-9|-|TRBJ1-2|TRBD1
TGTGCCAGCAGCTGGGACAGTACCCAACCAACCTATGGCTACACCTTC
CASSWDSTQPTYGYTF
>TRBV4-3|-|TRBJ2-5|-
TGCGCCAGCAGCCAAGATCCGATACAAGAGACCCAGTACTTC
CASSQDPIQETQYF
>TRBV10-2|-|TRBJ2-3|TRBD2
TGCGCCAGCAGTGAGCCCACTAGCGGGGCCCCAGATACGCAGTATTTT
CASSEPTSGAPDTQYF
>TRBV27|-|TRBJ2-6|TRBD1
TGTGCCAGCAGTTTATTCGGCCCGGACAGGGTATCCTTCTCTGGGGCCAACGTCCTGACTTTC
CASSLFGPDRVSFSGANVLTF
>TRBV7-9|few|TRBJ1-2|-
TGTGCCAGCAGCTTATCCGAGGGGGACTATGGCTACACCTTC
CASSLSEGDYGYTF
>TRBV25-1|few|TRBJ1-1|-
TGTGCCAGCAGCGGCTCGGAGGGACCGGGGACTGAAGCTTTCTTT
CASSGSEGPGTEAFF
>TRBV30|few|TRBJ2-7|-
TGTGCCTGGAACCACCAACAAGACTACGAGCAGTACTTC
CAWNHQQDYEQYF
>TRBV7-2|few|TRBJ2-5|TRBD1
TGTGCCAGCAGCCTTTTGGTCGGGACAGCTAAAGAGACCCAGTACTTC
CASSLLVGTAKETQYF
>TRBV18|few|TRBJ1-2|-
TGTGCCAGCTCGCACTCGGGTGAAAACTATGGCTACACCTTC
CASSHSGENYGYTF
>TRBV12-3/TRBV12-4|-|TRBJ2-2|-
TGTGCCAGCAGTTGGACCAAACGGAACACCGGGGAGCTGTTTTTT
CASSWTKRNTGELFF